This TCR beta chain originates from a study of shared clonotypes between healthy human individuals. In regard to this clone: Its target is not known.

Sorted subsets were amplified in replicate PCRs using about 210 ng DNA, approximately 30,000 T cell genomes. Assay used: immunoSEQ multiplex PCR; TCRdb lists only in-frame clones, some missing. The sample has under 1 million clones, around 92% seen once. CD45RO-negative cells were positively selected for CCR7, leaving out terminally differentiated effector memory CD45RA+ cells. Germline V gives CDR1 MRHNA, CDR2 SNTAGT. CDR3 length equals 18 residues. V lost 6 bases and J lost 6; bases outside the gene matches: 18. Findings and caveats of the study: A handful of donors shared around 5% of their naive CD4 clonotypes. Larger estimated richness was generally seen in naive subsets than in memory subsets.

This clonotype was sampled from a man aged 25-45 years in good health. The gene calls are TRBV6-4 and TRBJ2-1; 9 bases align to TRBD1. The sample taken for sequencing was naive CD8+ T cells sorted from blood. The CDR3 loop reads CASSETILRTGVVNEQFF. The CDR3 nucleotides are TGTGCCAGCAGCGAAACCATCCTCCGGACAGGGGTAGTCAATGAGCAGTTCTTC.